The source of this T cell receptor (beta chain) is a study of lymphopenia after photon versus proton radiotherapy. Study-level results: In patients who died, overall survival fell as post-nadir TCR diversity dropped more. After lymphocyte nadir, photon-treated repertoires showed oligoclonal expansion, especially CD8+ Temra.

Here immunoSEQ multiplex PCR was the method, and the copy in TCRdb shows in-frame clones only, minus some. The sample lists tens of thousands of clones, around four fifths occurring once. This clone was observed a few times. Its antigen is as yet unknown. Trimming left V 0 bases short and J 1 base short, with 7 bases between. The CDR3 extends over 14 amino acids. CDR1 is SGHKS, CDR2 YYEKEE, per germline (reference sequence). Here the sequenced sample was peripheral blood, taken from a patient treated with photon-based radiotherapy. The TCR comes from a man aged 50 to 59 with gastric cancer. V usage is TRBV5-5 and J usage is TRBJ1-2; a weak D match, TRBD1 (5 bases). The CDR3 DNA is TGTGCCAGCAGCTTGGCGGGGGTTAACTATGGCTACACCTTC. Its protein is CASSLAGVNYGYTF.